The subject of this entry is one T cell receptor beta chain. No antigen is known for it. This entry is derived from a study of Ad26.COV2.S vaccination and SARS-CoV-2 variants. Study-wide background: The study gave Ad26.COV2.S intramuscularly, once or twice 56 days apart.

Study observations and caveats: Assessments of TCR breadth and depth may have underestimated the total T cell responses.

Using immunoSEQ multiplex PCR, the repertoire was profiled, and TCRdb retains in-frame clones only, with some absent. Of some 390,000 clones in the sample, approximately 90% were seen once. Treatment reported: some 19 received Ad26.COV2.S at low or high dose, single or two shots; five or six received placebo; per-sample allocation not given. Vaccine and placebo recipients were sampled on day 63 after the first injection. The CDR3 is 13 amino acids. Deletions cut 4 bases from V and 6 bases from J, with 12 bases between. The germline V gene encodes CDR1 MDHEN and CDR2 SYDVKM. This chain uses TRBV28 with TRBJ1-2; D uncertain. The source was peripheral blood, collected in a trial of Ad26.COV2.S vaccine versus placebo. This sequence originates from a person aged 18-60 years who received the Ad26.COV2.S COVID-19 vaccine or a placebo. CDR3 nucleotide sequence: TGTGCCAGCAGTTGGTCAGGCCCCAATGGCTACACCTTC. Its translation: CASSWSGPNGYTF.